At least ten counts were recorded for the clone carrying this TCR beta chain. What it binds is unknown. This sample was taken from a study of human T cells and chemical hapten exposure. Study-level findings and limits: TCRs whose frequency exceeded 1 in 1000 remained the same following DPC sensitization.

Indicated time point: healthy volunteer bleed at 6 weeks. Total RNA extraction was carried out from unfractionated whole blood. Unique molecular identifiers were affixed to discrete cDNA molecules within the library. TCRdb recomputed calls from the RACE reads with MiXCR, one row per CDR3 protein. The data contain roughly 80,000 distinct CDR3 sequences, about 9.2% of them seen just once; the ten biggest clones take up roughly 1.5%. The source material was whole blood. The clonotype originates from a female donor in good health. Some clones in this sample may be carry-over from other donors' samples.

In DNA, the CDR3 is TGTGCCAGCAGCTTAGGGGGGACGAGTAGTGGTTTGGAGCAGTACTTC. This sequence encodes CASSLGGTSSGLEQYF. The chain joins TRBV7-6 to TRBJ2-7; the D gene could be TRBD1 or TRBD2 (5 bases each). CDR1 is SGHVS and CDR2 is FNYEAQ in the germline V gene. V was cut by 1 base and J by 7 bases, with 20 bases left in between. This CDR3 has 16 residues.